The sequence of this T cell receptor (beta chain) was determined in a study of blood T cell repertoires in COVID-19. Study background: Italy, Spain and the United States were the sources of the convalescent and acute COVID-19 samples. T cells, B-cell-depleted T cells, or PBMCs provided the cDNA or gDNA that served as material.

Authors' analysis steps: Counts of nucleated cells, estimated from reference gene primer amplification, were obtained. The repertoire was sequenced with immunoSEQ multiplex PCR; TCRdb's copy has only in-frame clones and lacks some. V and J calls plus clone size are reproduced from that table; the DNA served to infer D and trimming. The data show fewer than 95,000 clones, 86% seen once. V was pared by 1 base and J by 0 bases, with 9 bases between. Germline CDR1 and CDR2: SNHLY and FYNNEI. The CDR3 runs to 15 residues. The chain recombines TRBV2 with TRBJ2-5; TRBD2 is a possible D gene (6 bases). The sequence was collected from a man aged 50 to 59 with active or convalescent COVID-19. The source material was peripheral blood. The CDR3 DNA sequence: TGTGCCAGCAGTGAAGACCGGGACTACCAAGAGACCCAGTACTTC. It is translated as CASSEDRDYQETQYF.